These 14 T cell receptor beta chains share one sample of origin, sequenced in a study of T cell repertoires in cytomegalovirus infection. These receptors lack a known antigen. TCRdb ran MiXCR on the reads and lists one entry per CDR3 protein. The repertoire consists of some 900,000 distinct CDR3 sequences, with 30% to 35% occurring once and the leading ten covering roughly 12%. This sample comprised cultured CD8+ T cells from PBMCs, obtained from culture after CMV antigen stimulation. These receptors all come from a human donor in good health (CMV status not recorded). Some clones in this sample may be carry-over from other donors' samples.

This clonotype has just a few counts. The rearrangement joins TRBV7-3 to TRBJ1-4, with a tentative D call TRBD1 (5 bases). The V and J ends lost 1 base and 5 bases respectively, with 20 bases between them. CDR3 length: 18 amino acids. Per germline, CDR1 SGHTA and CDR2 FQGTGA. CDR3 loop: CASSLRSREDGQNEKLFF. CDR3 bases: TGTGCCAGCAGCTTAAGGAGCAGGGAGGACGGTCAGAATGAAAAACTGTTTTTT.

This clonotype has at least ten counts. The CDR3 DNA sequence: TGTGCCAGCAGCTTGGCCCCAGGGGCTGGGAATGAGCAGTTCTTC. Translating gives CASSLAPGAGNEQFF. The V gene is TRBV5-4, the J gene TRBJ2-1; D may be TRBD1 (6 bases). V dropped 0 bases and J dropped 7 bases, with 14 bases sitting between them. The CDR3 is 15 residues long. Germline-derived CDR1 and CDR2 are SGHNT and YYREEE (reference sequence).

This clonotype was detected only a few times. This chain joins TRBV5-5 and TRBJ1-6, with a tentative D call TRBD1 (6 bases). The length of the CDR3 is 13 residues. V was clipped by 2 bases and J by 14 bases, with 14 bases between them. Germline lookup yields CDR1 SGHKS and CDR2 YYEKEE (reference sequence). The CDR3 spells CASSFPGESSLHF. Here the CDR3 DNA reads TGTGCCAGCAGCTTTCCAGGGGAATCCTCCCTCCACTTT.

This clonotype was counted only a few times. This chain joins TRBV7-8 and TRBJ2-7; D is uncertain. Germline V CDR1 and CDR2: SGHVS, FQNEAQ. Trimming took off 4 bases at V and 3 bases at J, with 13 bases between the two ends. CDR3 length: 14 residues. The CDR3 DNA is TGTGCCAGCAGCTCCTCCGGGCTGGACTACGAGCAGTACGTC. Translating it yields CASSSSGLDYEQYV.

The rearrangement links TRBV5-6 to TRBJ2-7; D may be TRBD1 (6 bases). The V gene lost 4 bases and the J gene lost 5 bases, with 10 bases spanning the gap. Germline V gives CDR1 SGHDT, CDR2 YYEEEE. The CDR3 extends over 12 amino acids. The CDR3 loop is CASSRTVDEQYF. Here the CDR3 DNA reads TGTGCCAGCAGCCGGACAGTTGACGAGCAGTACTTC.

This clonotype was picked up many times. This rearrangement joins TRBV7-6 to TRBJ2-6, with 7 bases lining up with TRBD1. CDR1 is SGHVS, CDR2 FNYEAQ, per germline. The CDR3 has 18 amino acids. Trimming at V came to 1 base and at J to 0 bases, leaving 6 bases not matched to a gene. The CDR3 is CASSLGTTGVSGANVLTF. The CDR3 DNA is TGTGCCAGCAGCTTAGGCACTACAGGGGTCTCTGGGGCCAACGTCCTGACTTTC. Variable domain in full (rest from reference TRBV7-6 and TRBJ2-6): GAGVSQSPRYKVTKRGQDVALRCDPISGHVSLYWYRQALGQGPEFLTYFNYEAQQDKSGLPNDRFSAERPEGSISTLTIQRTEQRDSAMYRCASSLGTTGVSGANVLTFGAGSRLTVL.

The rearrangement joins TRBV27 to TRBJ1-6; possible D gene TRBD1, 6 bases. The germline V gene has CDR1 MNHEY and CDR2 SMNVEV (reference sequence). CDR3 size: 18 residues. Trimming shortened V by 5 bases and J by 7 bases, and 24 bases separated the two germline ends. CDR3 amino acids: CASSPRGGLDTANSPLHF. The CDR3 DNA is TGTGCCAGCAGTCCGAGGGGGGGACTCGACACAGCCAATTCACCCCTCCACTTT.

The chain is built from TRBV12-3 or TRBV12-4 and TRBJ1-2; D is perhaps TRBD1 (5 bases). The V and J ends lost 10 bases and 6 bases respectively, with 15 bases between them. This CDR3 contains 12 residues. The CDR3 here is CATWGSSHGYTF. The CDR3 bases are TGTGCCACGTGGGGCAGCAGCCATGGCTACACCTTC.

The chain joins TRBV12-5 to TRBJ2-5, with TRBD2 matching 11 bases. CDR1 is LGHNT, CDR2 FRNRAP, per germline. Trimming at V came to 2 bases and at J to 4 bases, leaving 6 bases not matched to a gene. The CDR3 sequence is 16 residues long. CDR3 bases: TGTGCTAGTGGTTTGATGGCTAGCGGGGGGAGAGAGACCCAGTACTTC. The encoded protein is CASGLMASGGRETQYF.

J is TRBJ1-2 and V is TRBV19; 9 positions match TRBD1. The CDR3 runs 15 residues. CDR1 LNHDA and CDR2 SQIVND come from the germline V gene (reference sequence). The CDR3 loop is CVSRSGQGLGYGYTF. The DNA for the CDR3 is TGTGTCAGCAGATCTGGACAGGGGCTGGGCTATGGCTACACCTTC.

J is TRBJ2-3 and V is TRBV5-1; 7 bases line up with TRBD2. The junction had 8 bases not matched to a gene; V was cut back by 4 bases and J by 3 bases. This CDR3 is 15 amino acids long. The V gene's germline CDR1 is SGHRS and CDR2 YFSETQ. Here the CDR3 DNA reads TGCGCCAGCAGCGCCTGGGGGGGGGAGACAGATACGCAGTATTTT. It translates to CASSAWGGETDTQYF. The entire variable domain, with the rest obtained from reference TRBV5-1 and TRBJ2-3, is as follows: KAGVTQTPRYLIKTRGQQVTLSCSPISGHRSVSWYQQTPGQGLQFLFEYFSETQRNKGNFPGRFSGRQFSNSRSEMNVSTLELGDSALYLCASSAWGGETDTQYFGPGTRLTVL.

This clonotype was counted ten times or more. At one of its ends the junction is not consistent with the germline gene, which may arise from a read error. The J gene is TRBJ2-3, the V gene TRBV7-7; D ambiguous. Germline values: CDR1 SSHAT, CDR2 FNYEAQ (reference sequence). There are 16 residues in the CDR3. DNA of the CDR3: TGTGCTAGCAGCCCTAGGGCCGCCGATATTACAGATACGCAGTATTTT. Its protein product is CASSPRAADITDTQYF.

The chain uses TRBV2 and TRBJ1-2, with TRBD1 identical over 7 bases. V dropped 5 bases and J dropped 8; count of bases not matched to a gene: 14. CDR1 and CDR2 (germline): SNHLY, FYNNEI. This CDR3 spans 15 amino acids. CDR3 bases: TGTGCCAGCAGTACCGGGACAGATGAAGTGAACGGCTACACCTTC. It encodes CASSTGTDEVNGYTF.

This clonotype was counted only a few times. The chain recombines TRBV7-9 with TRBJ1-1; D perhaps matches TRBD1 (6 bases). Per germline, CDR1 SEHNR and CDR2 FQNEAQ (reference sequence). There are 14 residues in the CDR3. With 3 bases removed from V and 4 bases from J, the gap between germline ends came to 12 bases. The CDR3 DNA reads as TGTGCCAGCAGCTTCCCTACAGGGCTCACTGAAGCTTTCTTT. It specifies CASSFPTGLTEAFF.